This TCR beta chain was found in a study of CD8 T cells in ankylosing spondylitis. Concerning this clonotype itself: What it recognizes is unknown.

The CDR3 sequence is 18 residues long. V was trimmed by 11 bases and J by 0 bases, leaving 23 bases between them. Germline V gene sequence: CDR1 SNHLY, CDR2 FYNNEI. Quantitative 5'-RACE with molecular barcodes produced the TCR beta libraries. TCRdb used MiXCR to reprocess the 5' RACE reads, holding one entry per CDR3 protein. This table has some 800,000 distinct CDR3 sequences, approximately 12% appearing once. Broader study findings: Earlier literature documents some of the motif variants in reactive arthritis synovial fluid and blood. A TCR beta motif made of roughly eight highly homologous variants seemed typical of ankylosing spondylitis blood.

The chain carries TRBV2 and TRBJ2-6; D remains ambiguous. Source material: blood, either unsorted or a sorted T cell fraction (not recorded which). This TCR was recovered from a male donor with ankylosing spondylitis. DNA of the CDR3: TGTGCCCGCTGCCGTAGGGCTCTCAGGAGCTCTGGGGCCAACGTCCTGACTTTC. As protein: CARCRRALRSSGANVLTF.